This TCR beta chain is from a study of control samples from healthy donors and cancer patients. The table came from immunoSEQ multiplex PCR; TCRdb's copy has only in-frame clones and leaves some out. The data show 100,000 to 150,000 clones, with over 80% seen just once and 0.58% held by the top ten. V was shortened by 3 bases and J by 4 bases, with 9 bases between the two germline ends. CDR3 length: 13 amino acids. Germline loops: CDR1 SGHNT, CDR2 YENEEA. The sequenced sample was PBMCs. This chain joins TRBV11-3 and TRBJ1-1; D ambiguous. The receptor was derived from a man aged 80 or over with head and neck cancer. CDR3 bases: TGTGCCAGCAGCTTCCGACGGGGCACTGAAGCTTTCTTT. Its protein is CASSFRRGTEAFF.